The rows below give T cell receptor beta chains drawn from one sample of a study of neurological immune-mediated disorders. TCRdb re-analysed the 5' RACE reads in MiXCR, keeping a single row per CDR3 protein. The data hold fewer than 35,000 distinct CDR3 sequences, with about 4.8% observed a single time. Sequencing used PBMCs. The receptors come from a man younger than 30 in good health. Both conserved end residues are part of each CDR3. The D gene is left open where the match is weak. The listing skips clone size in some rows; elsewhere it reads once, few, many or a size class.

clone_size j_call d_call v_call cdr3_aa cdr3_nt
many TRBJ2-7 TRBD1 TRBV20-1 CSARPGTGNGYEQYF TGCAGTGCTAGGCCCGGGACAGGGAACGGCTACGAGCAGTACTTC
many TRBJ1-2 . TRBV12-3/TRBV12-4 CASSLGGMDYGYTF TGTGCCAGCAGTTTGGGGGGGATGGACTATGGCTACACCTTC
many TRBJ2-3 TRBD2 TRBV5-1 CASSLRASGPVGDTQYF TGCGCCAGCAGCTTGAGAGCTAGCGGGCCTGTGGGGGATACGCAGTATTTT
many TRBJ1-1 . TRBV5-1 CASSLAGSWTEAFF TGCGCCAGCAGCTTGGCCGGGTCATGGACTGAAGCTTTCTTT
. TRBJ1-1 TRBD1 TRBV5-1 CASSSPGTGVRAAFF TGCGCCAGCAGCTCTCCGGGGACAGGGGTTAGAGCAGCTTTCTTT
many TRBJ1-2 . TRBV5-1 CASSGSAFGYTF TGCGCCAGCAGCGGGTCGGCGTTTGGCTACACCTTC
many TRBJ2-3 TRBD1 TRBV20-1 CSARDRGYSDTQYF TGCAGTGCTAGGGACAGGGGATATTCAGATACGCAGTATTTT
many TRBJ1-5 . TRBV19 CASSISTDSNQPQHF TGTGCCAGTAGTATATCCACGGATAGCAATCAGCCCCAGCATTTT
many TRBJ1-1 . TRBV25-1 CASSGFGVENTEAFF TGTGCCAGCAGTGGCTTCGGGGTGGAGAACACTGAAGCTTTCTTT
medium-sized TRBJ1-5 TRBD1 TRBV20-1 CSAREGTVSNQPQHF TGCAGTGCTAGAGAAGGGACAGTTAGCAATCAGCCCCAGCATTTT
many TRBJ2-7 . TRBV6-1 CASSVDTYEQYF TGTGCCAGCAGTGTCGACACCTACGAGCAGTACTTC
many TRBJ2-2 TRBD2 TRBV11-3 CASSLSWTERGNTGELFF TGTGCCAGCAGCTTAAGTTGGACTGAGCGGGGGAACACCGGGGAGCTGTTTTTT
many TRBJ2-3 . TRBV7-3 CASSLGLTDTQYF TGTGCCAGCAGCTTGGGACTCACAGATACGCAGTATTTT
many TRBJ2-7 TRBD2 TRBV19 CASSMSSGDSYEQYF TGTGCCAGTAGTATGTCCAGCGGGGATTCCTACGAGCAGTACTTC
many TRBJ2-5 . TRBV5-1 CASSLGSGRGSSEETQYF TGCGCCAGCAGCTTGGGTTCGGGGAGGGGGAGTTCTGAAGAGACCCAGTACTTC
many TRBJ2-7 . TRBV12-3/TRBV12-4 CASSPGGPGGEQYF TGTGCCAGCAGTCCCGGGGGGCCGGGGGGAGAGCAGTACTTC
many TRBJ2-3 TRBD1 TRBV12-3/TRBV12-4 CASTPRDRGFSTDTQYF TGTGCCAGCACCCCTAGGGACAGGGGATTTAGCACAGATACGCAGTATTTT
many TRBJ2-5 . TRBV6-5 CASNGQAQETQYF TGTGCCAGCAACGGGCAGGCCCAAGAGACCCAGTACTTC
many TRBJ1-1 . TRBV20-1 CSARDSTGTEAFF TGCAGTGCTAGAGATAGCACCGGGACAGAAGCTTTCTTT
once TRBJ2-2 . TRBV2 CASYGTFVAGELFF TGTGCCAGCTACGGTACTTTCGTAGCCGGGGAGCTGTTTTTT
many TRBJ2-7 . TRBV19 CASSTMGEQYF TGTGCCAGTAGTACAATGGGAGAGCAGTACTTC
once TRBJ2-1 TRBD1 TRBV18 CASPRTGVFSYEQFF TGTGCCAGCCCGCGGACAGGGGTCTTCTCCTACGAGCAGTTCTTC
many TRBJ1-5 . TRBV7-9 CASSLSEQPQHF TGTGCCAGCAGCTTATCAGAGCAGCCCCAGCATTTT
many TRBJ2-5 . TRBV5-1 CASTPGDQETQYF TGCGCCAGCACCCCCGGGGACCAAGAGACCCAGTACTTC
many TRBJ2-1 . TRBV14 CASSQDRPSPYNEQFF TGTGCCAGCAGCCAAGATAGGCCTTCGCCTTACAATGAGCAGTTCTTC
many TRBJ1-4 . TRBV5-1 CASKEQGGTNEKLFF TGCGCCAGCAAGGAACAGGGAGGCACTAATGAAAAACTGTTTTTT
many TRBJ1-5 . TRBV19 CASSPLGGLDQPQHF TGTGCCAGTAGTCCCCTGGGAGGGCTGGATCAGCCCCAGCATTTT
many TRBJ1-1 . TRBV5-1 CASTLGGTEAFF TGCGCCAGCACCCTGGGAGGGACCGAAGCTTTCTTT
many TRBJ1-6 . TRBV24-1 CATSDFEGTDNSPLHF TGTGCCACCAGTGATTTTGAAGGGACGGATAATTCACCCCTCCACTTT
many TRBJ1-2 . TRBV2 CASDRDNYGYTF TGTGCCAGCGACCGGGACAACTATGGCTACACCTTC
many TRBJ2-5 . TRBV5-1 CASRYQETQYF TGCGCCAGCAGGTACCAAGAGACCCAGTACTTC
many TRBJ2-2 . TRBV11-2 CASSLLVGGFVGELFF TGTGCCAGCAGCCTCCTAGTCGGGGGATTCGTCGGGGAGCTGTTTTTT
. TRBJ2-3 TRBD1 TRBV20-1 CSATTGVHADTLYF TGCAGTGCTACCACAGGGGTTCATGCAGATACGCTGTATTTT
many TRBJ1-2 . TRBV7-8 CASSLFVGVANYGYTF TGTGCCAGCAGCTTATTCGTCGGGGTGGCTAACTATGGCTACACCTTC
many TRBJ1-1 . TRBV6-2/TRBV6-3 CASRIRPGTSMNTEAFF TGTGCCAGCAGGATACGTCCCGGGACATCGATGAACACTGAAGCTTTCTTT
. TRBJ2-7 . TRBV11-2 CASSLKIYEQYF TGTGCCAGCAGCCTTAAAATCTACGAGCAGTACTTC
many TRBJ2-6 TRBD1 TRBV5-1 CASSFTGGAGANVLTF TGCGCCAGCAGCTTTACAGGGGGAGCTGGGGCCAACGTCCTGACTTTC
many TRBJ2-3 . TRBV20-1 CSAREVSGDTQYF TGCAGTGCTAGAGAAGTTTCGGGAGATACGCAGTATTTT
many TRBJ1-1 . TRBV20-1 CSAPSAGATEAFF TGCAGTGCTCCAAGCGCAGGGGCCACTGAAGCTTTCTTT
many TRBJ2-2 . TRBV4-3 CASSQGSGADTGELFF TGCGCCAGCAGCCAAGGTTCGGGGGCGGACACCGGGGAGCTGTTTTTT
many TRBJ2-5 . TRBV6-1 CASNNREQETQYF TGTGCCAGCAATAACAGGGAGCAAGAGACCCAGTACTTC
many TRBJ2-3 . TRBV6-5 CASSYSDRTSTDTQYF TGTGCCAGCAGTTACAGCGACCGAACGAGCACAGATACGCAGTATTTT
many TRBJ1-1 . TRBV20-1 CSARDGWVGGTTEAFF TGCAGTGCTAGAGATGGATGGGTGGGGGGGACCACTGAAGCTTTCTTT
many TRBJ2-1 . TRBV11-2 CASSYAGAASYNEQFF TGTGCCAGCAGCTACGCGGGGGCGGCCTCCTACAATGAGCAGTTCTTC
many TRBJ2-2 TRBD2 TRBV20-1 CSALASGTNTGELFF TGCAGTGCGCTTGCTAGCGGCACGAACACCGGGGAGCTGTTTTTT
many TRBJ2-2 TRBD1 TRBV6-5 CASSFKPLTGLYPGELFF TGTGCCAGCAGTTTCAAACCGCTGACAGGGTTATACCCCGGGGAGCTGTTTTTT
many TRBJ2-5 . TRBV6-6 CASRDRGGVVETQYF TGTGCCAGCAGGGACCGCGGAGGGGTGGTTGAGACCCAGTACTTC